The 10 T cell receptor beta chains reported below all come from one sample, sequenced in a study of cytomegalovirus exposure and HLA in healthy donors. Sequencing was performed with immunoSEQ multiplex PCR; in TCRdb, only in-frame clones are kept and a portion is missing. The repertoire has 120,000 or so clones, roughly 89% of them found once; the top ten carry approximately 1.9%. Sequencing input: PBMCs. All receptors come from a woman aged 18 to 35 in good health and CMV-seronegative.

The gene calls are TRBV6-7 and TRBJ2-3; 8 positions agree with TRBD2. TRBV6-7 is treated as an ORF (open reading frame) with a function not yet certain. The CDR3 length is 19 residues. With 0 bases clipped from V and 9 bases from J, the junction kept 20 bases outside the gene matches. The CDR3 here is CASSYSLQGFGGGSTTQYF. The DNA for the CDR3 is TGTGCCAGCAGTTACTCGCTTCAGGGTTTTGGCGGGGGGTCAACGACGCAGTATTTT.

This clone is a singleton in its sample. V and J are TRBV10-3 and TRBJ1-5; TRBD1 might be the D (6 bases). Germline CDR1 is ENHRY and CDR2 is SYGVKD. The CDR3 totals 13 residues. V shed 4 bases and J shed 2 bases, with 6 bases lying between them. This CDR3 is CAISGTGNQPQHF. The CDR3 coding sequence is TGTGCCATCAGTGGGACAGGCAATCAGCCCCAGCATTTT.

This chain uses TRBV5-1 with TRBJ2-7; 8 nucleotides match TRBD1. CDR3 size: 15 residues. Trimming removed 0 bases from V and 3 bases from J; junction bases left unmatched: 5. Looked up from germline, CDR1 is SGHRS and CDR2 is YFSETQ. The CDR3 spells CASSLGTGLSYEQYF. CDR3 bases: TGCGCCAGCAGCTTGGGGACAGGGCTTAGCTACGAGCAGTACTTC.

The genes are TRBV5-1 and TRBJ2-2; D is perhaps TRBD1 (6 bases). The CDR3 runs to 16 residues. With 1 base removed from V and 5 bases from J, the gap between germline ends came to 15 bases. CDR1 and CDR2 from the germline V gene are SGHRS and YFSETQ. DNA of the CDR3: TGCGCCAGCAGCTTGTCTGCCCTAAGGGGGACCGGGGAGCTGTTTTTT. Amino acid sequence: CASSLSALRGTGELFF. The variable domain in full, with the rest retrieved from reference TRBV5-1 and TRBJ2-2, is KAGVTQTPRYLIKTRGQQVTLSCSPISGHRSVSWYQQTPGQGLQFLFEYFSETQRNKGNFPGRFSGRQFSNSRSEMNVSTLELGDSALYLCASSLSALRGTGELFFGEGSRLTVL.

This clone was picked up one time. The chain uses TRBV4-2 and TRBJ1-2; possible D gene TRBD1, 6 bases. With 0 bases removed from V and 2 bases from J, the gap between germline ends came to 13 bases. The germline V gene encodes CDR1 LGHNA and CDR2 YNFKEQ. The CDR3 loop spans 16 amino acids. CDR3 nucleotides: TGTGCCAGCAGCCAAGAGGTCGGGACAAACAACTATGGCTACACCTTC. Amino acid sequence: CASSQEVGTNNYGYTF.

The rearrangement uses TRBV27 and TRBJ2-2; 9 nucleotides match TRBD2. Germline values: CDR1 MNHEY, CDR2 SMNVEV (reference sequence). The CDR3 loop spans 15 amino acids. J lost 7 bases, V lost 5 bases, and 8 bases had no gene match. The CDR3 DNA is TGTGCCAGCAGTATGGGCCTAGCGGGGCTCGGGGAGCTGTTTTTT. Residues: CASSMGLAGLGELFF.

The gene calls are TRBV28 and TRBJ1-2, with 9 bases matching TRBD1. The germline gives CDR1 MDHEN, CDR2 SYDVKM. This CDR3 region has 16 residues. After removal of 5 bases from V and 0 bases from J, the junction contained 7 bases not matched to a gene. For the CDR3, the DNA is TGTGCCAGCAGTCTACCCGGACAGGGGACTAACTATGGCTACACCTTC. Translating gives CASSLPGQGTNYGYTF.

The gene calls are TRBV10-3 and TRBJ1-3; 7 bases align to TRBD1. This CDR3 comprises 14 residues. V shed 4 bases and J 5 bases; nucleotides not matched to a gene: 5. Per germline, CDR1 ENHRY and CDR2 SYGVKD. Here the CDR3 DNA reads TGTGCCATCAGTGGTGGGACAGCTAGAAACACCATATATTTT. It translates to CAISGGTARNTIYF.

V is TRBV28 and J is TRBJ1-1; D is unclear. V was pared by 4 bases and J by 1 base, with 7 bases between. Germline V lookup: CDR1 MDHEN, CDR2 SYDVKM. This CDR3 comprises 13 residues. The CDR3 loop is CASSSDSNTEAFF. CDR3 bases: TGTGCCAGCAGTTCAGATTCGAACACTGAAGCTTTCTTT.

The chain recombines TRBV5-1 with TRBJ1-2; D not certain. The germline gives CDR1 SGHRS, CDR2 YFSETQ. The CDR3 runs 15 residues. The germline V and J ends were trimmed by 4 bases and 8 bases, with 21 bases remaining between them. This CDR3 reads CASSREGGIYGGYTF. The CDR3 DNA reads TGCGCCAGCAGCCGCGAGGGCGGCATATATGGAGGCTACACCTTC.